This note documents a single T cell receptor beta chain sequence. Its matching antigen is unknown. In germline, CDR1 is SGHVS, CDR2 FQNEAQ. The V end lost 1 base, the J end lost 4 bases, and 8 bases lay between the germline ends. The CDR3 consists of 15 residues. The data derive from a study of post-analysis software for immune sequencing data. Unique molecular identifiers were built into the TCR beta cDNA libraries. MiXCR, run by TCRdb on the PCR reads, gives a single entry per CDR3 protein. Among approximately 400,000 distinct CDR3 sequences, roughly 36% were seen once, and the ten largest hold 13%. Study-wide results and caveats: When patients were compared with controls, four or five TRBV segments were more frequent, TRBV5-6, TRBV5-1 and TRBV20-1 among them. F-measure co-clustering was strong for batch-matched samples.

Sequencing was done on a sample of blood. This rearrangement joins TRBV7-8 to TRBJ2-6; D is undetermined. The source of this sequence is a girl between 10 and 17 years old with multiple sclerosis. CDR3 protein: CASSLERVGANVLTF. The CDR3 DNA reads TGTGCCAGCAGCTTAGAAAGGGTCGGGGCCAACGTCCTGACTTTC. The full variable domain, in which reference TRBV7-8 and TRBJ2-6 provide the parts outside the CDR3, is GAGVSQSPRYKVAKRGQDVALRCDPISGHVSLFWYQQALGQGPEFLTYFQNEAQLDKSGLPSDRFFAERPEGSVSTLKIQRTQQEDSAVYLCASSLERVGANVLTFGAGSRLTVL.